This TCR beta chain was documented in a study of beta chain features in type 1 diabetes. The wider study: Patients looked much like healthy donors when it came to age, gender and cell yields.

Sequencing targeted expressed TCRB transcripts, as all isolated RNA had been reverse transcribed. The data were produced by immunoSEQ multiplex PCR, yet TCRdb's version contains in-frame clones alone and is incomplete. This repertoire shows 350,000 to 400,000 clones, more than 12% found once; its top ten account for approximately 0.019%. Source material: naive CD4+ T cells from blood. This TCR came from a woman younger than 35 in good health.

The CDR3 is CAWSGRGPDTQYF. CDR3 DNA sequence: TGTGCCTGGAGCGGGAGAGGCCCAGATACGCAGTATTTT. The V gene is TRBV30, the J gene TRBJ2-3, with D perhaps TRBD2 (6 bases). Trimming removed 3 bases at V and 4 bases at J, with 11 bases between. The CDR3 is made up of 13 amino acids. Germline V gene data show CDR1 as GTSNPN and CDR2 as SVGIG (reference sequence).